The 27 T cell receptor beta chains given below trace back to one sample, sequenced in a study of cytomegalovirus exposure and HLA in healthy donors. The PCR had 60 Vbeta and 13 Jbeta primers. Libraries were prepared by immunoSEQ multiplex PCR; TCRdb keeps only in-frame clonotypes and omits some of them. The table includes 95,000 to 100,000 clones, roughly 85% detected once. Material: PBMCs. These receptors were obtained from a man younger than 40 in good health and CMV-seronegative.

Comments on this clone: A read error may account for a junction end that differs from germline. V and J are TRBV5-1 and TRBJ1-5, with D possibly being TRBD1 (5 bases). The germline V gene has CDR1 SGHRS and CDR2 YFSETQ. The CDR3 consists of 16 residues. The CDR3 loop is CASRLGPDSRNQPQHF. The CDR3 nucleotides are TGCGCCAGCAGATTGGGGCCCGACAGCCGCAATCAGCCCCAGCATTTT.

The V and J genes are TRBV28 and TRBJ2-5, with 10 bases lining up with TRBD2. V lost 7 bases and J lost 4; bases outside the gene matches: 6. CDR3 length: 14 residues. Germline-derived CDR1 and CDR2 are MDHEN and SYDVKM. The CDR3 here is CASTIGLAAETQYF. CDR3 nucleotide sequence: TGTGCCAGCACCATCGGACTAGCGGCAGAGACCCAGTACTTC. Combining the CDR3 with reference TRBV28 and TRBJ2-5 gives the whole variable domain DVKVTQSSRYLVKRTGEKVFLECVQDMDHENMFWYRQDPGLGLRLIYFSYDVKMKEKGDIPEGYSVSREKKERFSLILESASTNQTSMYLCASTIGLAAETQYFGPGTRLLVL.

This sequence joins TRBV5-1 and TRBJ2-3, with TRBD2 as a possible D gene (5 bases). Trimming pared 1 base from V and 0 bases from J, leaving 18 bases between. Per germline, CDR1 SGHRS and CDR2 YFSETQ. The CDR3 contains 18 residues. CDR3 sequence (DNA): TGCGCCAGCAGCTTGCGTCCCTCCCTCGGGGAGAGCACAGATACGCAGTATTTT. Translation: CASSLRPSLGESTDTQYF.

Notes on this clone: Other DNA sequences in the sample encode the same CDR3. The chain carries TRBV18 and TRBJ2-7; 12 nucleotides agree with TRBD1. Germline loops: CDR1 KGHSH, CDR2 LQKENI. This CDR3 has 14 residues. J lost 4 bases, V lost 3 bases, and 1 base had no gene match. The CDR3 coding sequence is TGTGCCAGCTCACCGGGACAGGGGGCGTACGAGCAGTACTTC. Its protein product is CASSPGQGAYEQYF.

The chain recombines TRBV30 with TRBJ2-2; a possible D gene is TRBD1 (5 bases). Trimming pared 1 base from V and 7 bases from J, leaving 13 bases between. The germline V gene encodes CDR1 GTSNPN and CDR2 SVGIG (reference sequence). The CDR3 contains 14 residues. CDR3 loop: CAWSDRLLGGELFF. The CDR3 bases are TGTGCCTGGAGTGACAGGTTATTGGGCGGGGAGCTGTTTTTT.

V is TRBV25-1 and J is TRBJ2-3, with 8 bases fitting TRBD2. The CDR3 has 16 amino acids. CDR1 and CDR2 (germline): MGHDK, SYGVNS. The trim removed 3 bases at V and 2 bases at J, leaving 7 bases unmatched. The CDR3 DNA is TGTGCCAGCAGTGAGCTCAGCGGGGGCTACACAGATACGCAGTATTTT. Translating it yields CASSELSGGYTDTQYF.

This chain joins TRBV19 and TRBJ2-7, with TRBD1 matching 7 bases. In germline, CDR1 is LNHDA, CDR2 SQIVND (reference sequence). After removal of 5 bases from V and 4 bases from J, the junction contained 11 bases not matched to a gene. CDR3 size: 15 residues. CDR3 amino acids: CASSPRLGQTYEQYF. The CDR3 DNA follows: TGTGCCAGTAGTCCCAGGTTGGGACAGACATACGAGCAGTACTTC.

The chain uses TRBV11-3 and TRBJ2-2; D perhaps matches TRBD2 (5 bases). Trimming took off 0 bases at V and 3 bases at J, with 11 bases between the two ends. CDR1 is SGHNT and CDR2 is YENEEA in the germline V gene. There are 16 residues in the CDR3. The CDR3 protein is CASSLEGGRYTGELFF. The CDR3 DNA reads TGTGCCAGCAGCTTAGAGGGCGGGCGATACACCGGGGAGCTGTTTTTT.

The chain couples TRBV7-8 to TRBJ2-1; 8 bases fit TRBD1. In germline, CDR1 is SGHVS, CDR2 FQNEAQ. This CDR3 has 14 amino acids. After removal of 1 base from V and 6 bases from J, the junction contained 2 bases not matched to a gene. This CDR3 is CASSLVGQGNEQFF. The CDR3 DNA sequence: TGTGCCAGCAGCTTAGTTGGACAGGGCAATGAGCAGTTCTTC.

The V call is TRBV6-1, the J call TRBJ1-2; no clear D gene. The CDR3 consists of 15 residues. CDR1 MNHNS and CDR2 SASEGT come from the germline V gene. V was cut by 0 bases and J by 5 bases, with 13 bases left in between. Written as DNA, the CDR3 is TGTGCCAGCAGTGAAGCGCTCCAGGTCCTGTATGGCTACACCTTC. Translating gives CASSEALQVLYGYTF.

The CDR3 reads CASSYGHTDTQYF. In DNA form, the CDR3 reads TGTGCCAGCAGTTACGGGCACACAGATACGCAGTATTTT. This sequence joins TRBV6-5 and TRBJ2-3, with D unresolved. The V gene's germline CDR1 is MNHEY and CDR2 SVGAGI. The CDR3 is 13 residues long. Trimming took off 2 bases at V and 2 bases at J, with 5 bases between the two ends.

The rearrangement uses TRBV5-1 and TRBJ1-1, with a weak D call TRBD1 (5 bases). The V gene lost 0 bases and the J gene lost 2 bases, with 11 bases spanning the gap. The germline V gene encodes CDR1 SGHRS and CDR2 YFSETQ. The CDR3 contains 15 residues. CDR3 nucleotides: TGCGCCAGCAGCTTGGGTGGGGGGTATAACACTGAAGCTTTCTTT. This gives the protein CASSLGGGYNTEAFF. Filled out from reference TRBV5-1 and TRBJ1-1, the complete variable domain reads KAGVTQTPRYLIKTRGQQVTLSCSPISGHRSVSWYQQTPGQGLQFLFEYFSETQRNKGNFPGRFSGRQFSNSRSEMNVSTLELGDSALYLCASSLGGGYNTEAFFGQGTRLTVV.

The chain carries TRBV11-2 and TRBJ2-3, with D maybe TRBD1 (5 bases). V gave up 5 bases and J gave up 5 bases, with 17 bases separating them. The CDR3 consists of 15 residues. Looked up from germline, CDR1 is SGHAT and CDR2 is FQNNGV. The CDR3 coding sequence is TGTGCCAGCAGCGGGGTAGGACGGACACGAGATACGCAGTATTTT. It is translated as CASSGVGRTRDTQYF.

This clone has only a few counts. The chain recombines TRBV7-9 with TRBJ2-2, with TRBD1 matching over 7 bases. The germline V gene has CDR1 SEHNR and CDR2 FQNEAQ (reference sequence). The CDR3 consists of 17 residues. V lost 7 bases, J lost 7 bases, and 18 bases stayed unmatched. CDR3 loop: CASNFGKWTGNHGELFF. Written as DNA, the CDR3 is TGTGCCAGCAACTTCGGGAAGTGGACAGGAAATCACGGGGAGCTGTTTTTT.

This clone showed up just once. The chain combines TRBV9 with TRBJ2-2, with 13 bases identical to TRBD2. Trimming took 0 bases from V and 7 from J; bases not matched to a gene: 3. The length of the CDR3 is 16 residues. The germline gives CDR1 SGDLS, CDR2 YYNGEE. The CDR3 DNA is TGTGCCAGCAGCGTAGGACTAGCGGGGGGATTCGGGGAGCTGTTTTTT. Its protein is CASSVGLAGGFGELFF. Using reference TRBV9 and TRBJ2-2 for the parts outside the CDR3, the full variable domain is DSGVTQTPKHLITATGQRVTLRCSPRSGDLSVYWYQQSLDQGLQFLIQYYNGEERAKGNILERFSAQQFPDLHSELNLSSLELGDSALYFCASSVGLAGGFGELFFGEGSRLTVL.

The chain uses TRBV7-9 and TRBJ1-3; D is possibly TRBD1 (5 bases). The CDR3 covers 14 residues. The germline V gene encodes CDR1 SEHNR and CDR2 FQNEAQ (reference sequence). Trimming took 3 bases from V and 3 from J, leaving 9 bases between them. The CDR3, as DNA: TGTGCCAGCAGCTTTAGCCAGGGTGGAAACACCATATATTTT. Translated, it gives CASSFSQGGNTIYF.

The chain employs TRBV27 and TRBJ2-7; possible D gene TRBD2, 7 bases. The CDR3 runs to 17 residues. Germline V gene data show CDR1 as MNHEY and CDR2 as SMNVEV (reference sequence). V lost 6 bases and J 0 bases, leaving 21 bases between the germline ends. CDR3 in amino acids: CASRFRGGTVGSYEQYF. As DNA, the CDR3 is TGTGCCAGCAGATTTCGCGGGGGCACCGTAGGCTCCTACGAGCAGTACTTC.

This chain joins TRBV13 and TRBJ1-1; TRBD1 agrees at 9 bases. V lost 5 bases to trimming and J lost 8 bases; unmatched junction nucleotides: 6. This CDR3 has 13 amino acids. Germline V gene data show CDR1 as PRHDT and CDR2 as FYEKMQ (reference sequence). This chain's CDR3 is CASSRPGTGEAFF. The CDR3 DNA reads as TGTGCCAGCAGCCGCCCCGGGACAGGGGAAGCTTTCTTT.

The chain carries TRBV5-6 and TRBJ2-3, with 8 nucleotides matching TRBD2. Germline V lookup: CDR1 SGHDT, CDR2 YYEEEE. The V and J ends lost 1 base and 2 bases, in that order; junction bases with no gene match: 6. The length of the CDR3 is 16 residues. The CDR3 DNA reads TGTGCCAGCAGCTTGAGGATAGCGGGATCCACAGATACGCAGTATTTT. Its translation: CASSLRIAGSTDTQYF.

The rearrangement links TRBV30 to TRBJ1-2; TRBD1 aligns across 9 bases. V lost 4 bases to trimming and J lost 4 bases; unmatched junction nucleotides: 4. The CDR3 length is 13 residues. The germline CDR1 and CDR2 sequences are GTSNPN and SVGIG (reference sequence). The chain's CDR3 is CAWTVQGAYGYTF. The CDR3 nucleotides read TGTGCCTGGACCGTACAGGGGGCCTATGGCTACACCTTC.

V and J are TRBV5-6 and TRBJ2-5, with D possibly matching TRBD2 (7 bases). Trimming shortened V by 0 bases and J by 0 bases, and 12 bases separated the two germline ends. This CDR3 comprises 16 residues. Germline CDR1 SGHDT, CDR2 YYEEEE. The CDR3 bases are TGTGCCAGCAGCTTGGATCGGGGGGCCGACCAAGAGACCCAGTACTTC. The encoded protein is CASSLDRGADQETQYF.

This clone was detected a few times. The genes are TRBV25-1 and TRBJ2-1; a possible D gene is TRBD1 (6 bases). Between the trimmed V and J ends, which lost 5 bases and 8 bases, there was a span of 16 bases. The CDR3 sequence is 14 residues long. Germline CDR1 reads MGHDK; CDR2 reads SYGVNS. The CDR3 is CASSRQASRDEQFF. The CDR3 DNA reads TGTGCCAGCAGTCGACAGGCAAGCAGGGATGAGCAGTTCTTC.

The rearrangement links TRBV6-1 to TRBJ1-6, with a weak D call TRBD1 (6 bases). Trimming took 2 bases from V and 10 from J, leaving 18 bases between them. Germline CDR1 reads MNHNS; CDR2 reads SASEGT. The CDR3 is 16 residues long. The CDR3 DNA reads TGTGCCAGCAGTGAAAGACAGGTCCTCGTAACCTCACCCCTCCACTTT. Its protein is CASSERQVLVTSPLHF.

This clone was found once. CDR3 DNA sequence: TGTGCCAGCTCACCTGGCTTTTCGAACACTGAAGCTTTCTTT. This encodes CASSPGFSNTEAFF. The chain carries TRBV18 and TRBJ1-1; no clear D gene. The germline V and J ends were trimmed by 3 bases and 1 base, with 9 bases remaining between them. This CDR3 region has 14 residues. The germline V gene has CDR1 KGHSH and CDR2 LQKENI.

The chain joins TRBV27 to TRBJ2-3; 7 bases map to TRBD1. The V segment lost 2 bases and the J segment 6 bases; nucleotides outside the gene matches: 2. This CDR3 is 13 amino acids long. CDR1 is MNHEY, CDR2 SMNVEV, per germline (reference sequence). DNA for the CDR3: TGTGCCAGCAGTTTACTCAGGGGGGATACGCAGTATTTT. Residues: CASSLLRGDTQYF.

The CDR3 bases are TGTGCCAGCAGTGTGGACAGGGCGGTGCGGCAGTACTTC. Its protein is CASSVDRAVRQYF. V is TRBV6-5 and J is TRBJ2-7; 8 bases match TRBD1. The J segment lost 9 bases and the V segment lost 5 bases, leaving 9 bases of the junction unmatched. The CDR3 sequence is 13 residues long. Germline loops: CDR1 MNHEY, CDR2 SVGAGI.

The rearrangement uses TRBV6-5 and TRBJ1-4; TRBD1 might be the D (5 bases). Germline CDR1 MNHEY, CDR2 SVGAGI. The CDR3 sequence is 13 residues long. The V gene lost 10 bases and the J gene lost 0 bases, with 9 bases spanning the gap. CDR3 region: CATGWATNEKLFF. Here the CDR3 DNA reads TGTGCCACAGGGTGGGCAACTAATGAAAAACTGTTTTTT.